The clone carrying this TCR beta chain was seen only a few times. The source of the sample is a study of regulatory T cells in long-lasting Graves disease. As for time point: newly diagnosed GD, antithyroid drugs for less than 3 months. The TCR library used RNA extracted from PBMCs. Germline CDR1 LNHDA, CDR2 SQIVND (reference sequence). V lost 7 bases and J 3 bases, leaving 14 bases between the germline ends. This CDR3 is 14 amino acids long. iRepertoire HTBI primers and Arm-PCR of CDR3 regions built TCR beta libraries. From the multiplex PCR reads, TCRdb called clonotypes with MiXCR, one entry per CDR3 protein. Counted here are 450,000 to 700,000 distinct CDR3 sequences, around an eighth occurring once; the ten biggest clones make up roughly 10%. The data were also submitted as part of a second study, on T cells in Graves' hyperthyroidism and ophthalmopathy. That publication notes: Graves' hyperthyroidism qualified as stable when ophthalmopathy did not progress within 18 months.

The clonotype was recovered from a man aged 30 to 45 with Graves disease. Sequenced here: peripheral blood mononuclear cells (PBMCs), sampled at new diagnosis, from a patient treated with antithyroid drugs. J is TRBJ2-3 and V is TRBV19, with a possible D match to TRBD1 (6 bases). CDR3 protein: CASKPGTKTDTQYF. CDR3 nucleotide sequence: TGTGCCAGTAAGCCGGGGACAAAGACAGATACGCAGTATTTT.